This T cell receptor beta chain was retrieved from a study of cytomegalovirus exposure and HLA in healthy donors. Overall study results and limits: For most TCR sequences rarity was the rule, although some public TCRs occurred in many donors. Among the CMV-associated chains, a few were confirmed in vitro as specific for CMV antigens. The authors listed 164 TCR beta chains as cytomegalovirus-associated.

In its sample, this clone was seen once. The antigen is undetermined. CDR3 size: 15 residues. Germline CDR1 is SGHRS and CDR2 is YFSETQ. V dropped 0 bases and J dropped 0; count of bases not matched to a gene: 0. A 120-subject validation cohort, separate from the roughly 680-subject first cohort, supplied the donors. Generated by immunoSEQ multiplex PCR, the TCRdb table keeps only in-frame clones and is missing some. The data hold under 150,000 clones, with 80% to 90% observed a single time. The clonotype comes from a young woman in good health and CMV-seropositive. The sample was PBMCs. This chain links TRBV5-1 with TRBJ1-2; 9 bases match TRBD1. The CDR3 DNA reads as TGCGCCAGCAGCTTGGGACAGGGGGCTAACTATGGCTACACCTTC. This encodes CASSLGQGANYGYTF.